The 21 T cell receptor beta chains below were found in one sample sequenced in a study of shared clonotypes between healthy human individuals. Generated by immunoSEQ multiplex PCR, the TCRdb table keeps only in-frame clones and is missing some. The table has 2 million to 3 million clones, more than 85% seen once. The material sequenced was naive CD4+ T cells from PBMCs. The sample's subset: CD45RA+ positively selected. Source of these receptors: a man aged 18 to 29 in good health. Some clones in this sample may be carry-over from other donors' samples.

The chain employs TRBV6-5 and TRBJ1-2; D gene unclear. V was cut by 5 bases and J by 2 bases, with 9 bases left in between. Germline lookup yields CDR1 MNHEY and CDR2 SVGAGI. This CDR3 spans 13 amino acids. CDR3 bases: TGTGCCAGCAGTCCCACACAAAACTATGGCTACACCTTC. Translating it yields CASSPTQNYGYTF.

The chain couples TRBV7-3 to TRBJ2-4; the D is unclear. Trimming stripped 0 bases from V and 4 bases from J, with 4 bases between. Germline V CDR1 and CDR2: SGHTA, FQGTGA. CDR3 length: 13 amino acids. CDR3 sequence reads: CASSLTQKNIQYF. For the CDR3, the DNA is TGTGCCAGCAGCTTAACGCAGAAAAACATTCAGTACTTC.

The sample holds one count of this clone. V is TRBV27 and J is TRBJ1-2, with D hard to call. Per germline, CDR1 MNHEY and CDR2 SMNVEV (reference sequence). V was shortened by 5 bases and J by 9 bases, with 13 bases between the two germline ends. The CDR3 runs to 12 residues. CDR3 bases: TGTGCCAGCAGTACGTCCGATAATCGCTACACCTTC. This codes for CASSTSDNRYTF.

V is TRBV28 and J is TRBJ1-1; TRBD1 aligns across 9 bases. Trimming removed 6 bases from V and 0 bases from J; junction bases left unmatched: 11. CDR1 is MDHEN and CDR2 is SYDVKM in the germline V gene. The CDR3 is made up of 17 amino acids. As DNA, the CDR3 is TGTGCCAGCAGGTCCGGGACAGGGCGTTCCATGAACACTGAAGCTTTCTTT. This encodes CASRSGTGRSMNTEAFF. Based on the CDR3 plus reference TRBV28 and TRBJ1-1, the full variable domain is DVKVTQSSRYLVKRTGEKVFLECVQDMDHENMFWYRQDPGLGLRLIYFSYDVKMKEKGDIPEGYSVSREKKERFSLILESASTNQTSMYLCASRSGTGRSMNTEAFFGQGTRLTVV.

This clone was counted a few times. The CDR3 DNA reads TGTGCCAGTAGTATTCGGTCGGGATTCCGTCAGCCCCAGCATTTT. Protein product: CASSIRSGFRQPQHF. The rearrangement joins TRBV19 to TRBJ1-5; D remains ambiguous. Trimming removed 3 bases at V and 6 bases at J, with 15 bases between. The CDR3 is 15 residues long. Germline loops: CDR1 LNHDA, CDR2 SQIVND (reference sequence).

The chain employs TRBV19 and TRBJ2-7; D perhaps matches TRBD2 (6 bases). V lost 3 bases and J 6 bases, leaving 15 bases between the germline ends. This CDR3 region has 14 residues. Germline-derived CDR1 and CDR2 are LNHDA and SQIVND (reference sequence). CDR3 protein: CASSILRWGGEQYF. For the CDR3, the DNA is TGTGCCAGTAGTATTCTTCGGTGGGGAGGCGAGCAGTACTTC.

The rearrangement uses TRBV2 and TRBJ1-6, with TRBD1 as a possible D gene (5 bases). V shed 4 bases and J shed 0 bases, with 16 bases lying between them. This CDR3 spans 18 amino acids. The germline V gene encodes CDR1 SNHLY and CDR2 FYNNEI. The CDR3 reads CASSVETPGSSYNSPLHF. The DNA of the CDR3 is TGTGCCAGCAGTGTGGAGACTCCAGGGAGCTCCTATAATTCACCCCTCCACTTT.

The CDR3 DNA is TGTGCCAGCAGCTTAGCGCTCGGGGGACTGTTTCTCTACGAGCAGTACTTC. It encodes CASSLALGGLFLYEQYF. The chain links TRBV7-9 to TRBJ2-7, with D perhaps matching TRBD2 (6 bases). This CDR3 region has 17 residues. Germline-derived CDR1 and CDR2 are SEHNR and FQNEAQ (reference sequence). With 0 bases removed from V and 3 bases from J, the gap between germline ends came to 18 bases.

The chain links TRBV25-1 to TRBJ1-3; 7 bases fit TRBD1. The junction had 7 bases not matched to a gene; V was cut back by 4 bases and J by 4 bases. There are 15 residues in the CDR3. Per germline, CDR1 MGHDK and CDR2 SYGVNS. The CDR3 coding sequence is TGTGCCAGCAGTGCAGGGGGTCTTTCGGGAAACACCATATATTTT. It codes for CASSAGGLSGNTIYF.

CDR3 DNA sequence: TGTGCCAGCAGCGCAACTACGCCGGGTTCACCCCTCCACTTT. Translation: CASSATTPGSPLHF. The chain recombines TRBV11-2 with TRBJ1-6; no firm D call. In germline, CDR1 is SGHAT, CDR2 FQNNGV. The CDR3 extends over 14 amino acids. V was trimmed by 5 bases and J by 9 bases, leaving 14 bases between them.

The chain combines TRBV9 with TRBJ1-2; tentative D call: TRBD1 (5 bases). This CDR3 spans 15 amino acids. Germline CDR1 reads SGDLS; CDR2 reads YYNGEE. The V end lost 4 bases, the J end lost 4 bases, and 17 bases lay between the germline ends. The CDR3 loop is CASSPLFGTPYGYTF. The CDR3 nucleotides are TGTGCCAGCAGCCCCCTCTTTGGGACCCCCTATGGCTACACCTTC.

The chain uses TRBV5-1 and TRBJ1-2, with 7 nucleotides matching TRBD1. V lost 5 bases and J lost 8; bases outside the gene matches: 18. The CDR3 has 16 residues. The germline CDR1 and CDR2 sequences are SGHRS and YFSETQ. CDR3 sequence (DNA): TGCGCCAGCAGTCCCGGACAGGACCCAGTCGGGGGAGGCTACACCTTC. Encoded protein: CASSPGQDPVGGGYTF.

The sample holds one count of this clone. The J gene is TRBJ2-7, the V gene TRBV5-4, with 8 bases that match TRBD2. This CDR3 has 15 residues. Germline CDR1 reads SGHNT; CDR2 reads YYREEE (reference sequence). Germline trimming cut 4 bases from V and 6 bases from J; bases unmatched to any gene: 12. In DNA, the CDR3 is TGTGCCAGCAGCCCCACCGGCACTAGCGGTCGCGAGCAGTACTTC. Translation: CASSPTGTSGREQYF.

The rearrangement joins TRBV28 to TRBJ2-7; D may be TRBD1 (5 bases). The length of the CDR3 is 11 residues. The V end was cut by 5 bases, the J end by 9 bases, with 11 bases between. Germline CDR1 and CDR2: MDHEN and SYDVKM. CDR3 amino acids: CASSRRQGQYF. DNA for the CDR3: TGTGCCAGCAGTCGCCGGCAGGGGCAGTACTTC.

The CDR3 sequence is CASLIGDEQFF. CDR3 coding DNA: TGTGCCAGCCTCATCGGGGATGAGCAGTTCTTC. The chain recombines TRBV2 with TRBJ2-1, with D possibly TRBD2 on 5 matching bases. Between the trimmed V and J ends, which lost 8 bases and 8 bases, there was a span of 10 bases. CDR3 size: 11 residues. Germline V gene lookup returns CDR1 SNHLY and CDR2 FYNNEI.

This clone has a single count. CDR3 nucleotides: TGTGCCAGCAGCCGATTCGCTGGGGCAAGGGAGCAGTACTTC. Translating gives CASSRFAGAREQYF. The V call is TRBV11-2, the J call TRBJ2-7, with a weak D call TRBD1 (5 bases). This CDR3 has 14 amino acids. CDR1 and CDR2 (germline): SGHAT, FQNNGV. With 5 bases removed from V and 7 bases from J, the gap between germline ends came to 18 bases.

The rearrangement uses TRBV7-8 and TRBJ1-4; weak D call: TRBD1 (5 bases). This CDR3 region has 16 residues. Germline values: CDR1 SGHVS, CDR2 FQNEAQ. The V end lost 0 bases, the J end lost 10 bases, and 18 bases lay between the germline ends. CDR3 loop: CASSLARSRQWGKLFF. As DNA, the CDR3 is TGTGCCAGCAGCTTAGCGCGGAGCAGACAGTGGGGAAAACTGTTTTTT. The entire variable domain, with the rest obtained from reference TRBV7-8 and TRBJ1-4, is as follows: GAGVSQSPRYKVAKRGQDVALRCDPISGHVSLFWYQQALGQGPEFLTYFQNEAQLDKSGLPSDRFFAERPEGSVSTLKIQRTQQEDSAVYLCASSLARSRQWGKLFFGSGTQLSVL.

J is TRBJ2-7 and V is TRBV6-5, with D possibly called TRBD1 or TRBD2 (5 bases each). The CDR3 is 15 residues long. Germline CDR1 and CDR2: MNHEY and SVGAGI. V was cut by 3 bases and J by 3 bases, with 15 bases left in between. CDR3 in DNA: TGTGCCAGCAGTTATCTCCGGGACCCCTTCTACGAGCAGTACTTC. This translates into CASSYLRDPFYEQYF.

Worth noting for this clone: Additional DNA sequences in this sample encode the identical CDR3. The rearrangement joins TRBV7-2 to TRBJ1-5; 7 bases fit TRBD1. V shed 4 bases and J 7 bases; nucleotides not matched to a gene: 7. The germline gives CDR1 SGHTA, CDR2 FQGNSA. The CDR3 length is 14 residues. The CDR3 region is CASSSRQGGQPQHF. The CDR3 region has the DNA TGTGCCAGCAGCTCCCGACAGGGTGGCCAGCCCCAGCATTTT.

This chain links TRBV19 with TRBJ1-1; perhaps TRBD1 as D (6 bases). Germline V gene lookup returns CDR1 LNHDA and CDR2 SQIVND (reference sequence). This CDR3 has 14 residues. The ends were cut back, 7 bases at V and 1 base at J, with 13 bases in the middle. The CDR3 loop reads CASTADRPNTEAFF. CDR3 DNA: TGTGCCAGTACCGCGGACAGACCGAACACTGAAGCTTTCTTT. The full variable domain, with the rest looked up from reference TRBV19 and TRBJ1-1, is DGGITQSPKYLFRKEGQNVTLSCEQNLNHDAMYWYRQDPGQGLRLIYYSQIVNDFQKGDIAEGYSVSREKKESFPLTVTSAQKNPTAFYLCASTADRPNTEAFFGQGTRLTVV.

The rearrangement uses TRBV5-3 and TRBJ2-3, with 7 bases identical to TRBD1. TRBV5-3 falls under the ORF class, with uncertain function. Unmatched junction bases numbered 21, after V lost 10 bases and J lost 4 bases. The CDR3 totals 17 residues. The CDR3 loop reads CAGKIQGCKHRSDTQYF. CDR3 DNA: TGTGCCGGCAAAATACAGGGGTGCAAGCACAGATCAGATACGCAGTATTTT.